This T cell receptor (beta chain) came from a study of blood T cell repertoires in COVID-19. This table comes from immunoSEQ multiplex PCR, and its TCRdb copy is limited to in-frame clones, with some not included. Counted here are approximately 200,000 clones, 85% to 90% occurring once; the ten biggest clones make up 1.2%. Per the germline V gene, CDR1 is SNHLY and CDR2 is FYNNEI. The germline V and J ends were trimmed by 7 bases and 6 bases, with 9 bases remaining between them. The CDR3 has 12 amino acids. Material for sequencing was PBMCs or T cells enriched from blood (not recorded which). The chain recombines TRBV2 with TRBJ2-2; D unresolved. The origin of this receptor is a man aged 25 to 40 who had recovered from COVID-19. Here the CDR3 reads CASKIASGELFF. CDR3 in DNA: TGTGCCAGCAAGATAGCTTCCGGGGAGCTGTTTTTT. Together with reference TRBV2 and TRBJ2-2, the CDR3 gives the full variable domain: EPEVTQTPSHQVTQMGQEVILRCVPISNHLYFYWYRQILGQKVEFLVSFYNNEISEKSEIFDDQFSVERPDGSNFTLKIRSTKLEDSAMYFCASKIASGELFFGEGSRLTVL.